The 24 T cell receptor beta chains reported below all come from one sample, sequenced in a study of blood T cell repertoires in COVID-19. Some clones are missing from TCRdb's copy, which holds only in-frame ones; the method was immunoSEQ multiplex PCR. In the table there are a few hundred thousand clones, 80% to 90% of which are singletons. The sequenced sample consisted of PBMCs or T cells enriched from blood (not recorded which). The receptor source for this set is a man between 25 and 39 years old who had recovered from COVID-19.

The V call is TRBV18, the J call TRBJ1-1; no reliable D call. V was cut by 0 bases and J by 2 bases, with 4 bases left in between. The germline V gene has CDR1 KGHSH and CDR2 LQKENI. The CDR3 is 13 amino acids. This CDR3 is CASSPPLNTEAFF. The DNA of the CDR3 is TGTGCCAGCTCACCACCTCTTAACACTGAAGCTTTCTTT.

CDR3 DNA sequence: TGTGCCAGCAGTAGATACCAAGAGACCCAGTACTTC. This sequence encodes CASSRYQETQYF. The V call is TRBV13, the J call TRBJ2-5; no clear D. V was trimmed by 6 bases and J by 0 bases, leaving 5 bases between them. The CDR3 runs 12 residues. Germline V gene sequence: CDR1 PRHDT, CDR2 FYEKMQ (reference sequence).

The genes are TRBV25-1 and TRBJ1-3; D unclear. Germline-derived CDR1 and CDR2 are MGHDK and SYGVNS. The CDR3 spans 12 residues. The germline V and J ends were trimmed by 4 bases and 4 bases, with 5 bases remaining between them. CDR3 residues: CASSVRGNTIYF. CDR3 DNA: TGTGCCAGCAGTGTCAGAGGAAACACCATATATTTT.

CDR3 amino acids: CARRGQGARKSSYEQYF. The CDR3 DNA reads TGCGCCAGAAGGGGACAGGGGGCGCGTAAGTCCTCCTACGAGCAGTACTTC. V usage is TRBV4-1 and J usage is TRBJ2-7; 12 bases fit TRBD1. Germline V lookup: CDR1 MGHRA, CDR2 YSYEKL. The CDR3 loop spans 17 amino acids. The ends lost 9 bases at V and 0 bases at J; junction bases unmatched: 12.

The gene calls are TRBV3-1 (or the pseudogene TRBV3-2) and TRBJ2-7, with D perhaps matching TRBD2 (6 bases). CDR3 length equals 14 residues. The V gene lost 3 bases and the J gene lost 6 bases, with 15 bases spanning the gap. Germline assignment: CDR1 LGHDT and CDR2 YNNKEL (reference sequence). The CDR3 region is CASSQDREWGEQYF. CDR3 DNA sequence: TGTGCCAGCAGCCAGGACCGGGAGTGGGGCGAGCAGTACTTC.

The chain links TRBV10-2 to TRBJ2-5; D perhaps matches TRBD2 (5 bases). V lost 6 bases and J 5 bases, leaving 10 bases between the germline ends. The germline gives CDR1 WSHSY, CDR2 SAAADI. This CDR3 region has 12 residues. The chain's CDR3 is CASSPPGETQYF. In nucleotides, the CDR3 is TGCGCCAGCAGCCCCCCGGGGGAGACCCAGTACTTC.

The CDR3 DNA reads TGTGCCAGCAGCTTTTTGTCGGGGGGCACAGATACGCAGTATTTT. This encodes CASSFLSGGTDTQYF. The chain is built from TRBV5-4 and TRBJ2-3; possibly TRBD2 for D (6 bases). The CDR3 extends over 15 amino acids. The germline V and J ends were trimmed by 2 bases and 1 base, with 11 bases remaining between them. Germline CDR1 SGHNT, CDR2 YYREEE (reference sequence). The variable domain in full, completed from reference TRBV5-4 and TRBJ2-3, reads ETGVTQSPTHLIKTRGQQVTLRCSSQSGHNTVSWYQQALGQGPQFIFQYYREEENGRGNFPPRFSGLQFPNYSSELNVNALELDDSALYLCASSFLSGGTDTQYFGPGTRLTVL.

This sequence joins TRBV5-1 and TRBJ1-3; 7 bases are a match to TRBD1. The CDR3 extends over 15 amino acids. Germline V lookup: CDR1 SGHRS, CDR2 YFSETQ. The V segment lost 4 bases and the J segment 0 bases; nucleotides outside the gene matches: 4. The CDR3 bases are TGCGCCAGCAGCAGGGGACAGCCCTCTGGAAACACCATATATTTT. Residues: CASSRGQPSGNTIYF.

The rearrangement joins TRBV27 to TRBJ2-1, with a possible D match to TRBD2 (6 bases). This CDR3 is built from 12 residues. V lost 6 bases to trimming and J lost 7 bases, with 10 bases between them. Germline CDR1 and CDR2: MNHEY and SMNVEV (reference sequence). The CDR3 region has the DNA TGTGCCAGCAGCCCGGGGAGGAATGAGCAGTTCTTC. Residues: CASSPGRNEQFF.

The V gene is TRBV7-9, the J gene TRBJ1-2; TRBD1 is a possible D gene (6 bases). There are 12 residues in the CDR3. Germline lookup yields CDR1 SEHNR and CDR2 FQNEAQ (reference sequence). The V gene lost 11 bases and the J gene lost 8 bases, with 18 bases spanning the gap. CDR3 protein: CAGGAQPLGYTF. The CDR3 coding sequence is TGTGCCGGGGGGGCCCAACCGTTGGGCTACACCTTC.

The CDR3 DNA follows: TGTGCCAGTACTCACGGACAGCCCAGTAGGCCCCAGCATTTT. This gives the protein CASTHGQPSRPQHF. The chain employs TRBV19 and TRBJ1-5; maybe TRBD1 (6 bases). Per the germline V gene, CDR1 is LNHDA and CDR2 is SQIVND (reference sequence). Trimming took off 7 bases at V and 9 bases at J, with 19 bases between the two ends. The CDR3 spans 14 residues. The variable domain in full, completed from reference TRBV19 and TRBJ1-5, reads DGGITQSPKYLFRKEGQNVTLSCEQNLNHDAMYWYRQDPGQGLRLIYYSQIVNDFQKGDIAEGYSVSREKKESFPLTVTSAQKNPTAFYLCASTHGQPSRPQHFGDGTRLSIL.

The chain is built from TRBV15 and TRBJ2-2; the D gene is possibly TRBD2 (7 bases). The V gene lost 2 bases and the J gene lost 5 bases, with 15 bases spanning the gap. The germline gives CDR1 LNHNV, CDR2 YYDKDF (reference sequence). CDR3 length equals 16 residues. CDR3: CATSRPRGAGTGELFF. For the CDR3, the DNA is TGTGCCACCAGCAGACCTCGGGGGGCAGGGACCGGGGAGCTGTTTTTT.

The chain joins TRBV9 to TRBJ1-2; D remains ambiguous. The CDR3 is 13 residues long. The germline V and J ends were trimmed by 0 bases and 8 bases, with 11 bases remaining between them. The germline V gene encodes CDR1 SGDLS and CDR2 YYNGEE. CDR3 bases: TGTGCCAGCAGCGTAGGGGGAGCGGGGGGCTACACCTTC. This gives the protein CASSVGGAGGYTF.

V gene TRBV24-1 combines with J gene TRBJ2-1; 8 nucleotides match TRBD1. The CDR3 is 15 residues long. Germline CDR1 and CDR2: KGHDR and SFDVKD. The J segment lost 3 bases and the V segment lost 7 bases, leaving 7 bases of the junction unmatched. The CDR3 nucleotides are TGTGCCACCAGATCCACCGGGACAGGCTACAATGAGCAGTTCTTC. This codes for CATRSTGTGYNEQFF.

This chain uses TRBV19 with TRBJ2-2, with TRBD1 matching over 11 bases. This CDR3 has 15 amino acids. CDR1 and CDR2 (germline): LNHDA, SQIVND (reference sequence). J was trimmed by 7 bases and V by 6 bases; bases with no gene match: 7. Here the CDR3 reads CASRKDRGLGGELFF. For the CDR3, the DNA is TGTGCCAGTAGAAAGGACAGGGGGCTGGGCGGGGAGCTGTTTTTT.

In its sample, this clone was seen a few times. CDR3 in amino acids: CASSPPRTRPTEQYF. CDR3 nucleotide sequence: TGTGCCAGCAGCCCGCCTAGGACTAGGCCGACGGAGCAGTACTTC. The V call is TRBV7-9, the J call TRBJ2-7, with 7 nucleotides matching TRBD2. This CDR3 contains 15 residues. The germline V gene encodes CDR1 SEHNR and CDR2 FQNEAQ (reference sequence). After removal of 5 bases from V and 7 bases from J, the junction contained 14 bases not matched to a gene.

V is TRBV5-1 and J is TRBJ1-5, with unresolved D. There are 14 residues in the CDR3. The V gene's germline CDR1 is SGHRS and CDR2 YFSETQ. Trimming shortened V by 0 bases and J by 6 bases, and 10 bases separated the two germline ends. The CDR3 loop is CASSLDGRSQPQHF. The CDR3 DNA reads TGCGCCAGCAGCTTGGATGGCAGAAGTCAGCCCCAGCATTTT.

The chain recombines TRBV20-1 with TRBJ2-5; D ambiguous. The CDR3 is made up of 12 amino acids. Trimming removed 3 bases at V and 3 bases at J, with 8 bases between. Per germline, CDR1 DFQATT and CDR2 SNEGSKA (reference sequence). CDR3 sequence reads: CSASFIKETQYF. As DNA, the CDR3 is TGCAGTGCTAGTTTCATCAAAGAGACCCAGTACTTC.

This chain's CDR3 is CASSLRTSHNTDTQYF. For the CDR3, the DNA is TGTGCCAGCAGTTTAAGGACTAGCCATAACACAGATACGCAGTATTTT. The chain recombines TRBV28 with TRBJ2-3; 8 nucleotides agree with TRBD2. In germline, CDR1 is MDHEN, CDR2 SYDVKM. This CDR3 contains 16 residues. Trimming cost V 2 bases and J 2 bases; bases outside gene matches: 6.

CDR3 protein: CASRIRVAGGTDTQYF. In DNA form, the CDR3 reads TGCGCCAGCAGGATCAGGGTGGCGGGGGGAACAGATACGCAGTATTTT. The rearrangement uses TRBV10-1 and TRBJ2-3; TRBD2 agrees at 8 bases. This CDR3 region has 16 residues. The germline gives CDR1 WNHNN, CDR2 SYGVQD (reference sequence). V shed 6 bases, J shed 3 bases, and the junction held 11 bases outside the gene matches.

The J gene is TRBJ2-1, the V gene TRBV19; a possible D gene is TRBD2 (6 bases). The CDR3 length is 15 residues. Between the trimmed V and J ends, which lost 3 bases and 2 bases, there was a span of 11 bases. Germline CDR1 and CDR2: LNHDA and SQIVND (reference sequence). The CDR3 here is CASSIGRGTYNEQFF. CDR3 coding DNA: TGTGCCAGTAGTATTGGGCGGGGCACCTACAATGAGCAGTTCTTC.

The genes are TRBV28 and TRBJ1-2; perhaps TRBD1 as D (5 bases). V lost 5 bases to trimming and J lost 6 bases, with 19 bases between them. Germline assignment: CDR1 MDHEN and CDR2 SYDVKM. The CDR3 consists of 15 residues. The CDR3 sequence: CASSPIGGDADGYTF. The DNA of the CDR3 is TGTGCCAGCAGTCCCATCGGGGGGGACGCGGATGGCTACACCTTC.

V and J are TRBV19 and TRBJ1-6, with D maybe TRBD1 (5 bases). CDR3 length: 16 residues. V was cut by 6 bases and J by 3 bases, with 15 bases left in between. Looked up from germline, CDR1 is LNHDA and CDR2 is SQIVND (reference sequence). CDR3 DNA: TGTGCCAGTAGCATCGGGGGAAGGCTCTATAATTCACCCCTCCACTTT. It yields the protein CASSIGGRLYNSPLHF. The variable domain in full, completed from reference TRBV19 and TRBJ1-6, reads DGGITQSPKYLFRKEGQNVTLSCEQNLNHDAMYWYRQDPGQGLRLIYYSQIVNDFQKGDIAEGYSVSREKKESFPLTVTSAQKNPTAFYLCASSIGGRLYNSPLHFGNGTRLTVT.

V gene TRBV2 combines with J gene TRBJ2-3; 10 bases are a match to TRBD2. Germline V lookup: CDR1 SNHLY, CDR2 FYNNEI. The junction had 10 bases not matched to a gene; V was cut back by 8 bases and J by 2 bases. The CDR3 is 16 residues long. CDR3 protein: CASGPPGLAYTDTQYF. CDR3 coding DNA: TGTGCCAGCGGACCTCCGGGACTAGCGTACACAGATACGCAGTATTTT.